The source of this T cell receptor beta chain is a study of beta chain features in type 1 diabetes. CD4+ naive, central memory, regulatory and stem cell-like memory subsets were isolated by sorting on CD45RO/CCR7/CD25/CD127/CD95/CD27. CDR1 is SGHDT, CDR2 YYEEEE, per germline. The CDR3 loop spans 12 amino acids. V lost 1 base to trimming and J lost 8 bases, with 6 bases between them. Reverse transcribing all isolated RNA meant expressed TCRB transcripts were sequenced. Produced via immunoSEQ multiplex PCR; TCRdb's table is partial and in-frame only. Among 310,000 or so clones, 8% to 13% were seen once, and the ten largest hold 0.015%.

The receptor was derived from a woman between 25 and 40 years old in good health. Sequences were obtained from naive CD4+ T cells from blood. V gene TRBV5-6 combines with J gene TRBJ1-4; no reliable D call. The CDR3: CASSLNGEKLFF. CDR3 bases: TGTGCCAGCAGCTTGAACGGGGAAAAACTGTTTTTT.